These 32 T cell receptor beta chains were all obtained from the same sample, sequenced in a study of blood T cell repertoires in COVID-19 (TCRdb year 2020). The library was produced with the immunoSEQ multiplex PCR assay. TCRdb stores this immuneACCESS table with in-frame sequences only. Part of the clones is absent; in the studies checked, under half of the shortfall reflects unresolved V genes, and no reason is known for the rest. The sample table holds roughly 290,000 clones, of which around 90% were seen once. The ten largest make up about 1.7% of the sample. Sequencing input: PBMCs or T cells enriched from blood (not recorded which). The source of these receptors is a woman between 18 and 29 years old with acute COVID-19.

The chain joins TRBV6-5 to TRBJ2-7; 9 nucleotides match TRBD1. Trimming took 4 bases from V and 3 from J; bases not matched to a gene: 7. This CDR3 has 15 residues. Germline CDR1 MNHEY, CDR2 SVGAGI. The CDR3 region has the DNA TGTGCCAGCAGTTCACCGGGGACAGGGCACTACGAGCAGTACTTC. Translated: CASSSPGTGHYEQYF.

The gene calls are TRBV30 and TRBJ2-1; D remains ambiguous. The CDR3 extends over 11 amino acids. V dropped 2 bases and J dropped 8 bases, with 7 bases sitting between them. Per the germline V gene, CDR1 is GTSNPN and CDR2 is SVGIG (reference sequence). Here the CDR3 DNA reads TGTGCCTGGAGTCCAGCGTATGAGCAGTTCTTC. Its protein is CAWSPAYEQFF.

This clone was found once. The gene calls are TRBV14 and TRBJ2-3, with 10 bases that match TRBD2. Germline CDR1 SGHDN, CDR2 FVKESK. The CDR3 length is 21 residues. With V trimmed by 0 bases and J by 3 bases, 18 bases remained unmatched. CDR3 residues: CASSQEGLAGAHGGFTDTQYF. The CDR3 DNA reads TGTGCCAGCAGCCAAGAAGGGCTAGCGGGAGCGCATGGGGGGTTTACAGATACGCAGTATTTT. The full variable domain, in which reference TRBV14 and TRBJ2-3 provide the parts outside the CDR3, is EAGVTQFPSHSVIEKGQTVTLRCDPISGHDNLYWYRRVMGKEIKFLLHFVKESKQDESGMPNNRFLAERTGGTYSTLKVQPAELEDSGVYFCASSQEGLAGAHGGFTDTQYFGPGTRLTVL.

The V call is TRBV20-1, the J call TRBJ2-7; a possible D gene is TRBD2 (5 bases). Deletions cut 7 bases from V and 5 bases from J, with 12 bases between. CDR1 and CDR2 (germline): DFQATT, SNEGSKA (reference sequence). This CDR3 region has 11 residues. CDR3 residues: CSVPRGDEQYF. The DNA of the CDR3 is TGCAGTGTCCCCCGGGGAGACGAGCAGTACTTC.

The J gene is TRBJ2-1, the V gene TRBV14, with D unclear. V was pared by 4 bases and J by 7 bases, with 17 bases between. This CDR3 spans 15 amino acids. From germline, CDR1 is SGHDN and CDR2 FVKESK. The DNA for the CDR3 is TGTGCCAGCAGCCGCCAGGATAAAAGATGGAATGAGCAGTTCTTC. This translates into CASSRQDKRWNEQFF.

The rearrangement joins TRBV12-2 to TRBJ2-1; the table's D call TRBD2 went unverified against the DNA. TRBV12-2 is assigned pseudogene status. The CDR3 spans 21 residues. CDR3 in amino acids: CASRLVLRGLAGVSSYNEQFF. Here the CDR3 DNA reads TGTGCAAGTCGCTTAGTCCTGAGGGGACTAGCGGGAGTCAGCTCCTACAATGAGCAGTTCTTC.

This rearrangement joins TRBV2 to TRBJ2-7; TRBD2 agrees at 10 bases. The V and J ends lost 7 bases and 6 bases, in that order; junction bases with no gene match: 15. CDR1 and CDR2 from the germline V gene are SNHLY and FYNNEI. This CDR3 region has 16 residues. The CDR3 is CASTRRWVAGGSEQYF. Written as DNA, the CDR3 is TGTGCCAGCACCCGGAGGTGGGTAGCGGGAGGAAGCGAGCAGTACTTC.

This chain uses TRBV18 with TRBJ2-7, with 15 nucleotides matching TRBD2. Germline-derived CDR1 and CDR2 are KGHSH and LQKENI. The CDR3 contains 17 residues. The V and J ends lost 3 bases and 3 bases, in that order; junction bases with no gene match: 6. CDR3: CASSPGLAGGQSYEQYF. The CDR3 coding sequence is TGTGCCAGCTCACCCGGACTAGCGGGAGGGCAAAGCTACGAGCAGTACTTC.

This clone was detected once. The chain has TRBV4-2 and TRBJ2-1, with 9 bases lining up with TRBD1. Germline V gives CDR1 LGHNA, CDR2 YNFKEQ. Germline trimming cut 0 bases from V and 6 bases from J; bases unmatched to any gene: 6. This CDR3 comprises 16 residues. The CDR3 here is CASSQDPGTGSNEQFF. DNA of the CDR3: TGTGCCAGCAGCCAAGACCCAGGGACAGGGAGCAATGAGCAGTTCTTC.

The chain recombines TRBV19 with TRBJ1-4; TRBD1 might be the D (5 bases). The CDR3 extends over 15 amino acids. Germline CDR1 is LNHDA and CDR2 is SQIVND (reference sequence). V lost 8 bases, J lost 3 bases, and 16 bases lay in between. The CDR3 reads CASGQRGAPNEKLFF. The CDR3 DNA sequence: TGTGCCAGTGGGCAGCGTGGGGCACCTAATGAAAAACTGTTTTTT.

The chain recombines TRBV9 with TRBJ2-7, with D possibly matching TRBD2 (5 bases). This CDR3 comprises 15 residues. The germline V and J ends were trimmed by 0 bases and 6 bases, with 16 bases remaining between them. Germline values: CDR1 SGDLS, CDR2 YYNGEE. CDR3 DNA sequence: TGTGCCAGCAGCGTAGGAAGCGCCGACTATGGCGAGCAGTACTTC. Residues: CASSVGSADYGEQYF.

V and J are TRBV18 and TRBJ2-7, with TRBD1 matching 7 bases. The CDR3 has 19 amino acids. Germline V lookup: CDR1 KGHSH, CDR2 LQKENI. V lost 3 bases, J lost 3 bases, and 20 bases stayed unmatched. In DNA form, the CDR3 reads TGTGCCAGCTCACCGGAACGATTAACAGGGGATTCCCCTAGCTACGAGCAGTACTTC. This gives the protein CASSPERLTGDSPSYEQYF.

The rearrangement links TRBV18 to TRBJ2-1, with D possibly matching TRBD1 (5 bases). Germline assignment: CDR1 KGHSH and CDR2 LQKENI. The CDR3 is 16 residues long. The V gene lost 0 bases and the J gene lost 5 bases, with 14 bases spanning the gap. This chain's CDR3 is CASSPPLGQANNEQFF. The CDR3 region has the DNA TGTGCCAGCTCACCACCGCTGGGGCAGGCTAACAATGAGCAGTTCTTC. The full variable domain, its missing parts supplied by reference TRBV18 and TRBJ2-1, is NAGVMQNPRHLVRRRGQEARLRCSPMKGHSHVYWYRQLPEEGLKFMVYLQKENIIDESGMPKERFSAEFPKEGPSILRIQQVVRGDSAAYFCASSPPLGQANNEQFFGPGTRLTVL.

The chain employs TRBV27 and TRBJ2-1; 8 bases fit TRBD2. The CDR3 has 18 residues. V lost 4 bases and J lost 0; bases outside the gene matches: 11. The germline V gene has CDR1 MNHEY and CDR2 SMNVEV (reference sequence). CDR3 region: CASSWTSLAGSSYNEQFF. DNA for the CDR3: TGTGCCAGCAGTTGGACTTCCTTAGCGGGGAGCTCCTACAATGAGCAGTTCTTC.

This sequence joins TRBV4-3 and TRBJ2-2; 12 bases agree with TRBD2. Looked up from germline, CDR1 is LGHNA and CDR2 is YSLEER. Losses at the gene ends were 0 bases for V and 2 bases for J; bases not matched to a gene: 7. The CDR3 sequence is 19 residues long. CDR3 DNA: TGCGCCAGCAGCCAAGACCCCAGAGGACTAGCGGGAAACACCGGGGAGCTGTTTTTT. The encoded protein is CASSQDPRGLAGNTGELFF.

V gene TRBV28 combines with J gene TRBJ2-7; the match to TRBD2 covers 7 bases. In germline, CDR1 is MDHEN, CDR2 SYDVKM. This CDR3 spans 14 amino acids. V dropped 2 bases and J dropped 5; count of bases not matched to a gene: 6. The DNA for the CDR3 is TGTGCCAGCAGTTTAATGGGAGGGCCTGACGAGCAGTACTTC. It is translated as CASSLMGGPDEQYF.

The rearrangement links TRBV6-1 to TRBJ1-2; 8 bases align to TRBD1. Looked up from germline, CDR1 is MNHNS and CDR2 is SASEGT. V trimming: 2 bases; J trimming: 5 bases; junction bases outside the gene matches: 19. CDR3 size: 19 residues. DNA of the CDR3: TGTGCCAGCAGTGAAAAGACAGGGGATATTTTACCAATCTTATATGGCTACACCTTC. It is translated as CASSEKTGDILPILYGYTF.

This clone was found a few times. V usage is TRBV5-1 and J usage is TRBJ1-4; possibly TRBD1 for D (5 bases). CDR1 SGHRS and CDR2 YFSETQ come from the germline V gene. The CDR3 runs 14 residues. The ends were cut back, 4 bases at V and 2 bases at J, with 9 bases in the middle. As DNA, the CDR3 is TGCGCCAGCAGCCCAGGGTACACTAATGAAAAACTGTTTTTT. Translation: CASSPGYTNEKLFF.

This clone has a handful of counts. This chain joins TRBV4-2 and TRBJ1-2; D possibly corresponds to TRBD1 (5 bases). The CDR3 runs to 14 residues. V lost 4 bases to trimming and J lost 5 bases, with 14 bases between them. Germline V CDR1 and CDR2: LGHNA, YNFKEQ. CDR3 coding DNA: TGTGCCAGCAGCCCTGGGGGGACGGAGTATGGCTACACCTTC. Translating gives CASSPGGTEYGYTF.

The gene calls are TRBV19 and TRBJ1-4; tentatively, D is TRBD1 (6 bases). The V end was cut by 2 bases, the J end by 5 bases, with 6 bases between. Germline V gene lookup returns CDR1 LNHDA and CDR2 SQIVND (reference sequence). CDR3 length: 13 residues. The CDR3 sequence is CASSIQGNEKLFF. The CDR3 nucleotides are TGTGCCAGTAGTATACAGGGGAATGAAAAACTGTTTTTT.

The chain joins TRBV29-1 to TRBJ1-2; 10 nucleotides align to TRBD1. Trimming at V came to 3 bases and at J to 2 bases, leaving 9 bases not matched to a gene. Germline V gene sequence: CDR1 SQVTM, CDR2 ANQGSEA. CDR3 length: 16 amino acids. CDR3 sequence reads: CSVDSRDRGFNYGYTF. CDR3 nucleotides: TGCAGCGTTGACAGTAGGGACAGGGGATTCAACTATGGCTACACCTTC.

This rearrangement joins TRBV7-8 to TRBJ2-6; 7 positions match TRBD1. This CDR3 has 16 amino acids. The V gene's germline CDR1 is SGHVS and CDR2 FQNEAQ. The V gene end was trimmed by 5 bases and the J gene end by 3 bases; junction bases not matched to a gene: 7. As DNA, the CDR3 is TGTGCCAGCAGCGAAGGGGGCCTAGGTGGGGCCAACGTCCTGACTTTC. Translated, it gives CASSEGGLGGANVLTF.

The CDR3 coding sequence is TGCGCCAGCAGCCATACATCCCGGGACAGCCGATATGGCTACACCTTC. It encodes CASSHTSRDSRYGYTF. This chain joins TRBV4-3 and TRBJ1-2; 7 bases match TRBD1. The CDR3 is 16 residues long. The V gene's germline CDR1 is LGHNA and CDR2 YSLEER. The junction had 12 bases not matched to a gene; V was cut back by 3 bases and J by 5 bases.

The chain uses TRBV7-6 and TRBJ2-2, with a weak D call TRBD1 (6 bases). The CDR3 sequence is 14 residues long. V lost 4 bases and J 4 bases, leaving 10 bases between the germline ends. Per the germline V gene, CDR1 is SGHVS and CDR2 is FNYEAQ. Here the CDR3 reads CASSSGQPTGELFF. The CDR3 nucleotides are TGTGCCAGCAGCTCCGGACAGCCCACCGGGGAGCTGTTTTTT.

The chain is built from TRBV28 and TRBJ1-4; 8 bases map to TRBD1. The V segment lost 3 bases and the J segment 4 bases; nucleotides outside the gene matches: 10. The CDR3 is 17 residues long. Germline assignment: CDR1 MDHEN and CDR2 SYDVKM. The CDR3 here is CASSFGRGRFGNEKLFF. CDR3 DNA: TGTGCCAGCAGTTTTGGCAGGGGGCGTTTCGGTAATGAAAAACTGTTTTTT.

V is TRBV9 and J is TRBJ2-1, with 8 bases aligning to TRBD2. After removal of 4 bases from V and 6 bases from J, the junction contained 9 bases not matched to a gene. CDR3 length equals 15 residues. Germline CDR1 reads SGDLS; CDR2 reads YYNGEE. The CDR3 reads CASSPSGSNFNEQFF. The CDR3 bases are TGTGCCAGCAGCCCGAGCGGGAGTAATTTCAATGAGCAGTTCTTC. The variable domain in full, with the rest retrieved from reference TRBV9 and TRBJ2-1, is DSGVTQTPKHLITATGQRVTLRCSPRSGDLSVYWYQQSLDQGLQFLIQYYNGEERAKGNILERFSAQQFPDLHSELNLSSLELGDSALYFCASSPSGSNFNEQFFGPGTRLTVL.

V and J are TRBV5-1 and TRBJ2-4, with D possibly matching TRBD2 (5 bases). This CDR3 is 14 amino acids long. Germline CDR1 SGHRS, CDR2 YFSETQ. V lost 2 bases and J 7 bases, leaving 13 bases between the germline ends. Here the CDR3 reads CASSLEAERNIQYF. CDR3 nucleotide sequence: TGCGCCAGCAGCTTAGAGGCCGAGCGGAACATTCAGTACTTC.

The CDR3 spells CASSQDYSASSTDTQYF. CDR3 DNA sequence: TGTGCCAGCAGCCAAGATTATAGCGCTTCTAGCACAGATACGCAGTATTTT. The chain recombines TRBV4-2 with TRBJ2-3, with a possible D match to TRBD2 (5 bases). Trimming shortened V by 0 bases and J by 0 bases, and 13 bases separated the two germline ends. Germline CDR1 reads LGHNA; CDR2 reads YNFKEQ. The CDR3 spans 17 residues.

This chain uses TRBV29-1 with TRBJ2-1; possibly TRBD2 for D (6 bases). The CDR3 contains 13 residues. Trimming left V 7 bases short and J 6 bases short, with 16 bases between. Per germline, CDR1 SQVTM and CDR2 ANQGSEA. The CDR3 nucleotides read TGCAGCGGTACCGGGACTCCCGCCAATGAGCAGTTCTTC. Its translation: CSGTGTPANEQFF.

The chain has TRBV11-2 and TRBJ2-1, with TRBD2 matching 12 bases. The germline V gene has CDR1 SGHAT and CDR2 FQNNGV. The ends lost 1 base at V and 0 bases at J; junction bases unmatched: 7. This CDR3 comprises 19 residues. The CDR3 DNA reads TGTGCCAGCAGCTTAGGACTAGCGGGAGAGTTAACCTCCTACAATGAGCAGTTCTTC. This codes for CASSLGLAGELTSYNEQFF. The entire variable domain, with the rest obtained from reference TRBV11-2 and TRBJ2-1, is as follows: EAGVAQSPRYKIIEKRQSVAFWCNPISGHATLYWYQQILGQGPKLLIQFQNNGVVDDSQLPKDRFSAERLKGVDSTLKIQPAKLEDSAVYLCASSLGLAGELTSYNEQFFGPGTRLTVL.

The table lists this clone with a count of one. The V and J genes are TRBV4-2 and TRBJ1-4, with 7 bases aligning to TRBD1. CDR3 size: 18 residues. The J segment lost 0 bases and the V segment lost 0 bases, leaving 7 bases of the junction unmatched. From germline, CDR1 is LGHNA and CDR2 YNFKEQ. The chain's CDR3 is CASSQEAGTAATNEKLFF. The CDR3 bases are TGTGCCAGCAGCCAAGAGGCCGGGACAGCCGCAACTAATGAAAAACTGTTTTTT.

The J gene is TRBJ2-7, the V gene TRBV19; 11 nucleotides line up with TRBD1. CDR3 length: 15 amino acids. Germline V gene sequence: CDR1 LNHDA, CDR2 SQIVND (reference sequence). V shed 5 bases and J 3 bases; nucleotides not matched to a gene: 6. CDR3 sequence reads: CASSWPGQGVYEQYF. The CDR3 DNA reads TGTGCCAGTAGTTGGCCGGGACAGGGGGTCTACGAGCAGTACTTC.